This T cell receptor (beta chain) was captured in a study of cytomegalovirus exposure and HLA in healthy donors. Primers included in the PCR were 60 Vbeta and 13 Jbeta primers. Assay used: immunoSEQ multiplex PCR; TCRdb lists only in-frame clones, some missing. The sample lists around 130,000 clones; roughly 70% were seen once. The CDR3 has 14 residues. V was cut by 5 bases and J by 4 bases, with 14 bases left in between. CDR1 is MGHDK, CDR2 SYGVNS, per germline. This receptor was taken from a woman aged 40 to 55 in good health and CMV-seropositive. This chain uses TRBV25-1 with TRBJ1-1, with no clear D. Input material: PBMCs. The CDR3 nucleotides read TGTGCCAGCAGTAGGAGCGGGTGGGGCACTGAAGCTTTCTTT. This encodes CASSRSGWGTEAFF.